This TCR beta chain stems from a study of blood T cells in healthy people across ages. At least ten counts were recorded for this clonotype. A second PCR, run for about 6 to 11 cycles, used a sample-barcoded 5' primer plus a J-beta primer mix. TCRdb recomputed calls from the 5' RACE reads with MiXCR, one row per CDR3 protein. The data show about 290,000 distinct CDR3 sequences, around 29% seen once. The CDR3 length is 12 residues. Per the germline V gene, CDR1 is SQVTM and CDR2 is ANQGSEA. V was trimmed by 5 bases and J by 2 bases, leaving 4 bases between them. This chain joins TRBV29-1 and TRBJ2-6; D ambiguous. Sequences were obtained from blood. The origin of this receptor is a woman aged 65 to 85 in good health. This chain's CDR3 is CSVRTGANVLTF. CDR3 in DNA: TGCAGCGTTCGAACTGGGGCCAACGTCCTGACTTTC.